The sequence of this T cell receptor beta chain was determined in a study of blood T cell repertoires in COVID-19. On the study more broadly: Both acute and convalescent COVID-19 samples were obtained from the United States, Italy and Spain. T cells, B-cell-depleted T cells, or PBMCs supplied cDNA or gDNA.

The CDR3 is 15 amino acids. J gave up 6 bases and V 5 bases, and 5 bases lay outside the gene matches. Germline assignment: CDR1 SGHTA and CDR2 FQGTGA. Per the authors' pipeline: For nucleated cells, counts were estimated from reference gene primer amplification. TCRdb keeps only in-frame clones here, not all; method: immunoSEQ multiplex PCR. V and J calls and clone size are those listed in that table; D and trimming were worked out from the DNA. The top ten hold around a third of the sample, which has 13,000 or so clones, just under 80% seen once. This clone was counted once. The sample was peripheral blood. The rearrangement joins TRBV7-3 to TRBJ2-1, with TRBD2 matching over 12 bases. This receptor was taken from a human donor in a cohort sampled during active COVID-19. The CDR3 loop is CASSATSGGRNEQFF. The CDR3 DNA sequence: TGTGCCAGCAGCGCCACTAGCGGGGGGCGCAATGAGCAGTTCTTC. Complete variable domain (other parts from reference TRBV7-3 and TRBJ2-1): GAGVSQTPSNKVTEKGKYVELRCDPISGHTALYWYRQSLGQGPEFLIYFQGTGAADDSGLPNDRFFAVRPEGSVSTLKIQRTERGDSAVYLCASSATSGGRNEQFFGPGTRLTVL.